The 29 T cell receptor beta chains below all came from one sample that was sequenced in a study of identical twins. Via MiXCR, TCRdb re-called the 5' RACE reads, giving one row per CDR3 protein. The data contain 420,000 or so distinct CDR3 sequences, 18% of them singletons. Sequenced: naive T cells sorted from blood. The receptors come from a man over 45 in good health.

The chain is built from TRBV20-1 and TRBJ2-1, with D hard to call. CDR1 is DFQATT, CDR2 SNEGSKA, per germline (reference sequence). The CDR3 is made up of 12 amino acids. V lost 1 base, J lost 6 bases, and 7 bases lay in between. The CDR3 DNA follows: TGCAGTGCTAGAGCGGTTGGCAATGAGCAGTTCTTC. Translated, it gives CSARAVGNEQFF.

CDR3 in DNA: TGCGCCAGCAGCCGACAGTCGGGACCCCAGGAGCAGTACTTC. It codes for CASSRQSGPQEQYF. This chain links TRBV4-1 with TRBJ2-7, with D perhaps given as TRBD1 or TRBD2 (5 bases each). Trimming cost V 4 bases and J 7 bases, with 17 bases left between them. From germline, CDR1 is MGHRA and CDR2 YSYEKL. This CDR3 region has 14 residues.

This clonotype was seen just once. The chain carries TRBV7-2 and TRBJ2-1; 7 bases fit TRBD1. The V gene end was trimmed by 1 base and the J gene end by 9 bases; junction bases not matched to a gene: 6. The CDR3 spans 14 residues. The germline V gene encodes CDR1 SGHTA and CDR2 FQGNSA. CDR3 nucleotides: TGTGCCAGCAGCTTAGGAGACAGGGTCGGTGAGCAGTTCTTC. This sequence encodes CASSLGDRVGEQFF. The complete variable domain, with remaining parts taken from reference TRBV7-2 and TRBJ2-1, reads GAGVSQSPSNKVTEKGKDVELRCDPISGHTALYWYRQSLGQGLEFLIYFQGNSAPDKSGLPSDRFSAERTGGSVSTLTIQRTQQEDSAVYLCASSLGDRVGEQFFGPGTRLTVL.

The rearrangement links TRBV9 to TRBJ2-7; TRBD2 agrees at 10 bases. The CDR3 contains 15 residues. Trimming removed 5 bases from V and 1 base from J; junction bases left unmatched: 6. CDR1 and CDR2 from the germline V gene are SGDLS and YYNGEE. The CDR3 region has the DNA TGTGCCAGCAGTCTACAGCGGGAGGGTTCCTACGAGCAGTACTTC. Protein product: CASSLQREGSYEQYF.

V gene TRBV6-2 or TRBV6-3 combines with J gene TRBJ1-1; TRBD1 agrees at 8 bases. The CDR3 is 13 amino acids. Per the germline V gene, CDR1 is MNHEY and CDR2 is SVGEGT. J gave up 10 bases and V 8 bases, and 12 bases lay outside the gene matches. In DNA form, the CDR3 reads TGTGCCAGCCGGAAGCAGGGGGCGTCGGTAGCTTTCTTT. It encodes CASRKQGASVAFF.

This clonotype was observed many times. The chain links TRBV20-1 to TRBJ2-2, with TRBD2 matching 14 bases. This CDR3 has 19 amino acids. Germline CDR1 reads DFQATT; CDR2 reads SNEGSKA (reference sequence). The V segment lost 1 base and the J segment 5 bases; nucleotides outside the gene matches: 12. The CDR3 spells CSARVWGQGLAGGTGELFF. The DNA for the CDR3 is TGCAGTGCTAGAGTTTGGGGCCAAGGACTAGCGGGGGGTACCGGGGAGCTGTTTTTT.

The rearrangement joins TRBV4-3 to TRBJ2-5, with D hard to call. Germline assignment: CDR1 LGHNA and CDR2 YSLEER. Trimming removed 4 bases at V and 7 bases at J, with 22 bases between. The CDR3 runs to 16 residues. This CDR3 reads CASSLNGRGWSGTQYF. The CDR3 DNA follows: TGCGCCAGCAGCCTAAACGGAAGAGGCTGGAGTGGGACCCAGTACTTC.

This clonotype was detected many times. The chain links TRBV29-1 to TRBJ2-7, with TRBD1 identical over 9 bases. Trimming took 3 bases from V and 3 from J; bases not matched to a gene: 0. The CDR3 runs to 12 residues. The germline CDR1 and CDR2 sequences are SQVTM and ANQGSEA. In DNA, the CDR3 is TGCAGCGTTGAGACAGGGGGCTACGAGCAGTACTTC. Translating it yields CSVETGGYEQYF.

This chain joins TRBV2 and TRBJ2-3; 7 bases agree with TRBD2. CDR1 SNHLY and CDR2 FYNNEI come from the germline V gene. The CDR3 contains 14 residues. Losses at the gene ends were 6 bases for V and 3 bases for J; bases not matched to a gene: 6. In DNA, the CDR3 is TGTGCCAGCAGCCTATACGGGGGGACAGATACGCAGTATTTT. It translates to CASSLYGGTDTQYF.

The genes are TRBV7-2 and TRBJ2-2; the match to TRBD2 covers 7 bases. The CDR3 is 16 residues long. Germline CDR1 is SGHTA and CDR2 is FQGNSA. V lost 5 bases, J lost 1 base, and 7 bases stayed unmatched. The DNA for the CDR3 is TGTGCCAGCAGCCCCCGGACTAGGGGGAACACCGGGGAGCTGTTTTTT. It specifies CASSPRTRGNTGELFF.

This clonotype was recorded many times. The V call is TRBV3-1, the J call TRBJ2-5; tentative D call: TRBD1 (6 bases). Trimming cost V 3 bases and J 2 bases, with 10 bases left between them. Germline assignment: CDR1 LGHDT and CDR2 YNNKEL (reference sequence). This CDR3 region has 14 residues. The DNA for the CDR3 is TGTGCCAGCAGCCAGAGGACAGATCAAGAGACCCAGTACTTC. It encodes CASSQRTDQETQYF.

As to this clonotype: One end of the junction is discordant with germline, which a read error may explain. The rearrangement uses TRBV4-3 and TRBJ1-1; D remains unclear. Germline V lookup: CDR1 LGHNA, CDR2 YSLEER. The CDR3 consists of 13 residues. The DNA for the CDR3 is TGCACCAGCAGCCAACTTAAGGACTCGTTTGCTTTCTTT. The encoded protein is CTSSQLKDSFAFF.

This clonotype was counted between two and nine times. The chain links TRBV6-2 or TRBV6-3 to TRBJ2-1, with D possibly matching TRBD2 (5 bases). CDR1 MNHEY and CDR2 SVGEGT come from the germline V gene. The V and J ends lost 3 bases and 5 bases respectively, with 20 bases between them. The length of the CDR3 is 17 residues. Here the CDR3 reads CASSYPSRGSQDNEQFF. For the CDR3, the DNA is TGTGCCAGCAGTTATCCCTCTCGGGGTTCGCAGGACAATGAGCAGTTCTTC.

This clonotype was seen only a few times. This rearrangement joins TRBV4-1 to TRBJ2-5; the D gene could be TRBD1 or TRBD2 (6 bases each). This CDR3 is built from 15 residues. V lost 0 bases and J 5 bases, leaving 13 bases between the germline ends. Germline CDR1 is MGHRA and CDR2 is YSYEKL. CDR3 in amino acids: CASSQDAGGPETQYF. The CDR3 DNA sequence: TGCGCCAGCAGCCAAGATGCTGGGGGGCCGGAGACCCAGTACTTC.

As for this clonotype: A much bigger clone sits one base away, suggesting this may be a read error. V is TRBV4-1 and J is TRBJ2-5; weak D call: TRBD2 (5 bases). From germline, CDR1 is MGHRA and CDR2 YSYEKL. The CDR3 totals 13 residues. CDR3 protein: CASSQGLQETQSF. CDR3 bases: TGCGCCAGCAGCCAAGGACTACAAGAGACCCAGTCCTTC.

The chain recombines TRBV6-4 with TRBJ2-1; 7 bases match TRBD2. J lost 9 bases, V lost 2 bases, and 7 bases had no gene match. Germline V CDR1 and CDR2: MRHNA, SNTAGT. CDR3 length equals 14 residues. CDR3 in DNA: TGTGCCAGCAGTGACCCCGCAGCGGGGTTTGAGCAGTTCTTC. Protein sequence: CASSDPAAGFEQFF.

The CDR3 region is CASTLPGVKETQYF. CDR3 nucleotides: TGCGCCAGCACCCTCCCGGGGGTCAAAGAGACCCAGTACTTC. The chain joins TRBV5-1 to TRBJ2-5; TRBD2 might be the D (6 bases). The CDR3 has 14 amino acids. Germline V gene sequence: CDR1 SGHRS, CDR2 YFSETQ. V dropped 6 bases and J dropped 3 bases, with 15 bases sitting between them.

Only a few counts were recorded for this clonotype. As DNA, the CDR3 is TGCAGCGTTGAAGATCGTATTAGCACAGACATTCAGTACTTC. Translation gives CSVEDRISTDIQYF. The chain combines TRBV29-1 with TRBJ2-4; no reliable D call. Germline assignment: CDR1 SQVTM and CDR2 ANQGSEA. The V and J ends lost 0 bases and 8 bases respectively, with 14 bases between them. The CDR3 has 14 residues.

This clonotype has just a few counts. V gene TRBV9 combines with J gene TRBJ2-2; D perhaps matches TRBD1 (6 bases). The CDR3 covers 15 residues. With 4 bases removed from V and 3 bases from J, the gap between germline ends came to 13 bases. CDR1 is SGDLS and CDR2 is YYNGEE in the germline V gene. The CDR3 nucleotides are TGTGCCAGCAGCTTTGACCCAGGGGACACCGGGGAGCTGTTTTTT. This codes for CASSFDPGDTGELFF. The full variable domain, with the rest looked up from reference TRBV9 and TRBJ2-2, is DSGVTQTPKHLITATGQRVTLRCSPRSGDLSVYWYQQSLDQGLQFLIQYYNGEERAKGNILERFSAQQFPDLHSELNLSSLELGDSALYFCASSFDPGDTGELFFGEGSRLTVL.

V and J are TRBV29-1 and TRBJ2-1; D gene ambiguous. The CDR3 loop spans 17 amino acids. Germline lookup yields CDR1 SQVTM and CDR2 ANQGSEA. With 7 bases removed from V and 3 bases from J, the gap between germline ends came to 25 bases. The CDR3 sequence: CSARTRTGPPNYNEQFF. CDR3 nucleotides: TGCAGCGCCCGGACCCGCACCGGCCCGCCCAACTACAATGAGCAGTTCTTC.

Many counts were recorded for this clonotype. V gene TRBV27 combines with J gene TRBJ1-5, with TRBD1 matching over 8 bases. Per the germline V gene, CDR1 is MNHEY and CDR2 is SMNVEV (reference sequence). This CDR3 has 14 residues. Germline trimming cut 5 bases from V and 6 bases from J; bases unmatched to any gene: 6. CDR3 residues: CASSKRTGSQPQHF. DNA of the CDR3: TGTGCCAGCAGTAAACGGACAGGGAGTCAGCCCCAGCATTTT.

The chain recombines TRBV7-2 with TRBJ2-4, with D perhaps matching TRBD1 (5 bases). CDR1 SGHTA and CDR2 FQGNSA come from the germline V gene. The length of the CDR3 is 15 residues. Trimming pared 1 base from V and 3 bases from J, leaving 10 bases between. CDR3: CASSLDRIGKNIQYF. The CDR3 bases are TGTGCCAGCAGCTTAGACAGGATAGGCAAAAACATTCAGTACTTC.

The sample holds many counts of this clonotype. The chain employs TRBV3-1 and TRBJ1-5, with TRBD1 matching over 7 bases. The germline gives CDR1 LGHDT, CDR2 YNNKEL (reference sequence). V shed 4 bases, J shed 1 base, and the junction held 4 bases outside the gene matches. The length of the CDR3 is 15 residues. CDR3 sequence (DNA): TGTGCCAGCAGCCCGTCGGACAGGAGCAATCAGCCCCAGCATTTT. It encodes CASSPSDRSNQPQHF. Using reference TRBV3-1 and TRBJ1-5 for the parts outside the CDR3, the full variable domain is DTAVSQTPKYLVTQMGNDKSIKCEQNLGHDTMYWYKQDSKKFLKIMFSYNNKELIINETVPNRFSPKSPDKAHLNLHINSLELGDSAVYFCASSPSDRSNQPQHFGDGTRLSIL.

There are many counts of this clonotype. The J gene is TRBJ2-1, the V gene TRBV7-9, with TRBD2 matching over 7 bases. The germline gives CDR1 SEHNR, CDR2 FQNEAQ (reference sequence). Germline trimming cut 4 bases from V and 2 bases from J; bases unmatched to any gene: 8. CDR3 length: 16 residues. The CDR3 sequence: CASSSLRLATYNEQFF. DNA of the CDR3: TGTGCCAGCAGCTCCCTTAGACTAGCCACCTACAATGAGCAGTTCTTC.

This clonotype was counted between two and nine times. The rearrangement joins TRBV20-1 to TRBJ2-5; D gene ambiguous. CDR3 size: 15 residues. CDR1 DFQATT and CDR2 SNEGSKA come from the germline V gene (reference sequence). The V and J ends lost 1 base and 3 bases respectively, with 15 bases between them. This CDR3 is CSARGDARNEETQYF. As DNA, the CDR3 is TGCAGTGCTAGAGGGGATGCCCGAAACGAAGAGACCCAGTACTTC.

This clonotype has more than one count but fewer than ten. The gene calls are TRBV6-1 and TRBJ2-7; D call uncertain. Trimming removed 1 base from V and 3 bases from J, with 7 bases in between. CDR1 is MNHNS, CDR2 SASEGT, per germline. The CDR3 runs 13 residues. DNA of the CDR3: TGTGCCAGCAGTGAAGGATACGGCTACGAGCAGTACTTC. Translated, it gives CASSEGYGYEQYF.

In this sample, this clonotype turned up many times. V and J are TRBV7-9 and TRBJ2-3; TRBD2 matches at 9 bases. The CDR3 runs 16 residues. V lost 5 bases, J lost 1 base, and 7 bases stayed unmatched. Germline-derived CDR1 and CDR2 are SEHNR and FQNEAQ (reference sequence). For the CDR3, the DNA is TGTGCCAGCAGCCCCTTAGCGGGAGCGGGCACAGATACGCAGTATTTT. Encoded protein: CASSPLAGAGTDTQYF.

This clonotype has only a few counts. The CDR3 region is CSAPGGSNEQFF. For the CDR3, the DNA is TGCAGTGCCCCCGGGGGGTCGAATGAGCAGTTCTTC. The V and J genes are TRBV20-1 and TRBJ2-1; TRBD2 matches 7 bases. In germline, CDR1 is DFQATT, CDR2 SNEGSKA (reference sequence). The ends lost 6 bases at V and 7 bases at J; junction bases unmatched: 6. The CDR3 extends over 12 amino acids.

This chain connects TRBV15 to TRBJ2-7; D not resolved. CDR1 is LNHNV, CDR2 YYDKDF, per germline (reference sequence). V gave up 1 base and J gave up 5 bases, with 15 bases separating them. This CDR3 is 15 amino acids long. Here the CDR3 reads CATSRGLDAQDEQYF. For the CDR3, the DNA is TGTGCCACCAGCAGAGGACTCGACGCCCAGGACGAGCAGTACTTC.